Listed here are 13 T cell receptor beta chains from one sample, sequenced in a study of early T cells in non-severe SARS-CoV-2 infection (dated by TCRdb to 2020 to 2023). Receptor libraries were prepared by 5' RACE. Instrument on record: NextSeq 500. The raw public data were reprocessed by TCRdb itself: fastp quality trimming at Q25, MiXCR clonotype calling, in-frame beta chains only. One record per CDR3 amino acid sequence lists the most common genes and DNA. The sample includes about 98,000 distinct CDR3 sequences, with 11% observed a single time. The ten largest clones capture around 4.7% of the sample. Sequencing was carried out using whole blood. These receptors originate from an adult who was a healthcare worker with PCR-confirmed SARS-CoV-2 infection or an uninfected control (not recorded which).

Only a few counts were recorded for this clonotype. J is TRBJ1-2 and V is TRBV12-3 or TRBV12-4; 9 nucleotides agree with TRBD1. This CDR3 spans 14 amino acids. V lost 4 bases, J lost 6 bases, and 6 bases stayed unmatched. CDR3 coding DNA: TGTGCCAGCAGTTCCCAACAGGGGGCGGATGGCTACACCTTC. Encoded protein: CASSSQQGADGYTF.

This clonotype was seen at least ten times. The CDR3 protein is CASSSTGMSTDTQYF. CDR3 sequence (DNA): TGTGCCAGCAGTTCCACAGGGATGAGCACAGATACGCAGTATTTT. The J gene is TRBJ2-3, the V gene TRBV25-1; D is possibly TRBD1 (6 bases). Germline V lookup: CDR1 MGHDK, CDR2 SYGVNS. Trimming stripped 5 bases from V and 0 bases from J, with 12 bases between. This CDR3 contains 15 residues.

This clonotype was recorded a few times. V gene TRBV29-1 combines with J gene TRBJ2-1; 10 bases fit TRBD2. The V and J ends lost 0 bases and 4 bases, in that order; junction bases with no gene match: 6. The length of the CDR3 is 16 residues. Germline CDR1 is SQVTM and CDR2 is ANQGSEA. For the CDR3, the DNA is TGCAGCGTTGAAGAAGGAGCGGGGGGGTCTTACAATGAGCAGTTCTTC. This translates into CSVEEGAGGSYNEQFF.

This clonotype was found many times. The chain carries TRBV4-1 and TRBJ2-7; no clear D. Trimming cost V 0 bases and J 2 bases, with 11 bases left between them. The CDR3 length is 15 residues. Germline lookup yields CDR1 MGHRA and CDR2 YSYEKL. The CDR3: CASSQDHPITYEQYF. As DNA, the CDR3 is TGCGCCAGCAGCCAAGATCATCCGATAACCTACGAGCAGTACTTC.

The J gene is TRBJ2-7, the V gene TRBV9; the D gene is possibly TRBD2 (6 bases). This CDR3 contains 13 residues. Deletions cut 4 bases from V and 5 bases from J, with 13 bases between. The germline V gene has CDR1 SGDLS and CDR2 YYNGEE. CDR3 coding DNA: TGTGCCAGCAGCCCCGTGGAGGGCCACGAGCAGTACTTC. Translated: CASSPVEGHEQYF.

This clonotype was picked up many times. The rearrangement uses TRBV19 and TRBJ2-7, with 10 bases aligning to TRBD1. There are 14 residues in the CDR3. Losses at the gene ends were 9 bases for V and 5 bases for J; bases not matched to a gene: 10. In germline, CDR1 is LNHDA, CDR2 SQIVND (reference sequence). The CDR3 spells CASLQPGTGDEQYF. CDR3 bases: TGTGCCAGCCTCCAACCCGGGACAGGGGACGAGCAGTACTTC. The whole variable domain, remainder taken from reference TRBV19 and TRBJ2-7, is DGGITQSPKYLFRKEGQNVTLSCEQNLNHDAMYWYRQDPGQGLRLIYYSQIVNDFQKGDIAEGYSVSREKKESFPLTVTSAQKNPTAFYLCASLQPGTGDEQYFGPGTRLTVT.

This clonotype was counted ten times or more. The rearrangement joins TRBV7-2 to TRBJ2-1, with TRBD2 identical over 9 bases. Germline lookup yields CDR1 SGHTA and CDR2 FQGNSA. V was clipped by 1 base and J by 7 bases; unmatched bases: 14. The CDR3 covers 18 residues. In DNA, the CDR3 is TGTGCCAGCAGCTTAGGGAGTACTGCGGGAGGGCTTCTGAATGAGCAGTTCTTC. Translating it yields CASSLGSTAGGLLNEQFF.

A word on this clonotype: Its ends do not fully match the called genes, so a read error is possible. The rearrangement joins TRBV7-2 to TRBJ1-1; no definite D call. This CDR3 region has 14 residues. Germline V gene lookup returns CDR1 SGHTA and CDR2 FQGNSA. The CDR3 sequence is CASSLGSWNTEVFF. The CDR3 nucleotides are TGTGCCAGCAGCTTAGGTAGCTGGAACACTGAAGTTTTCTTT.

The chain uses TRBV29-1 and TRBJ2-1; 7 bases map to TRBD2. CDR1 and CDR2 (germline): SQVTM, ANQGSEA. Losses at the gene ends were 5 bases for V and 4 bases for J; bases not matched to a gene: 17. The CDR3 has 17 amino acids. Here the CDR3 DNA reads TGCAGCGTTACAGGTTGGAGCGGGACCGCCTTGTACAATGAGCAGTTCTTC. Residues: CSVTGWSGTALYNEQFF.

The rearrangement uses TRBV19 and TRBJ1-2; D uncertain. The CDR3 loop spans 13 amino acids. The germline V gene encodes CDR1 LNHDA and CDR2 SQIVND (reference sequence). V was clipped by 5 bases and J by 4 bases, with 11 bases between them. CDR3 nucleotides: TGTGCCAGTAGTCCACTACAATCCTATGGCTACACCTTC. It codes for CASSPLQSYGYTF.

This clonotype was counted a few times. The rearrangement joins TRBV20-1 to TRBJ2-1, with 10 bases lining up with TRBD2. Germline V lookup: CDR1 DFQATT, CDR2 SNEGSKA (reference sequence). CDR3 length: 15 residues. J gave up 8 bases and V 0 bases, and 7 bases lay outside the gene matches. The CDR3 DNA is TGCAGTGCTAGAGATAGGGTACTAGCGGGACATGAGCAGTTCTTC. Translation: CSARDRVLAGHEQFF.

This clonotype was seen many times. The J gene is TRBJ1-4, the V gene TRBV7-2; D not certain. The V gene's germline CDR1 is SGHTA and CDR2 FQGNSA. Trimming removed 4 bases from V and 2 bases from J, with 14 bases in between. The CDR3 loop spans 16 amino acids. The CDR3: CASSSTVAATNEKLFF. For the CDR3, the DNA is TGTGCCAGCAGCTCCACGGTGGCCGCGACTAATGAAAAACTGTTTTTT. The full variable domain, rest sourced from reference TRBV7-2 and TRBJ1-4, is GAGVSQSPSNKVTEKGKDVELRCDPISGHTALYWYRQSLGQGLEFLIYFQGNSAPDKSGLPSDRFSAERTGGSVSTLTIQRTQQEDSAVYLCASSSTVAATNEKLFFGSGTQLSVL.

This clonotype was detected only a few times. In DNA, the CDR3 is TGCAGTGCCCCGGGAGGGGGAACCAATTCACCCCTCCACTTT. Its protein product is CSAPGGGTNSPLHF. The chain uses TRBV20-1 and TRBJ1-6; D is perhaps TRBD1 (6 bases). Looked up from germline, CDR1 is DFQATT and CDR2 is SNEGSKA (reference sequence). This CDR3 region has 14 residues. The V end lost 6 bases, the J end lost 7 bases, and 16 bases lay between the germline ends.